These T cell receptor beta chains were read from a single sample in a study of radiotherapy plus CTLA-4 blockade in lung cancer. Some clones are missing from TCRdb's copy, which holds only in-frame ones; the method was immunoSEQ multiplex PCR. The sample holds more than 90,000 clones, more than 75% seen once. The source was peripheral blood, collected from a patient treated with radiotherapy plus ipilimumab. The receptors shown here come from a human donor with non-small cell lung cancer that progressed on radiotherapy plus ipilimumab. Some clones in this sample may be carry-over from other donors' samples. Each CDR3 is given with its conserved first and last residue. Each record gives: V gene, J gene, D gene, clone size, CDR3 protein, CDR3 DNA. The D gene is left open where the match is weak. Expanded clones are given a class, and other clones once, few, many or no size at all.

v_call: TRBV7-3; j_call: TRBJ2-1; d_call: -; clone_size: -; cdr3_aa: CASSLALTDYNEQFF; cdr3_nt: TGTGCCAGCAGCTTAGCCCTGACGGATTACAATGAGCAGTTCTTC
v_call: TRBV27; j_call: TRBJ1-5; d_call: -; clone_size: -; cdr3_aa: CASRARSLGDQPQHF; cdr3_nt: TGTGCCAGCAGAGCACGGTCACTTGGGGATCAGCCCCAGCATTTT
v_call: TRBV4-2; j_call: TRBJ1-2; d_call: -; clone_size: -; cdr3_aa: CASGRHEQANGYTF; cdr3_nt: TGTGCCAGCGGAAGACACGAGCAGGCGAATGGCTACACCTTC
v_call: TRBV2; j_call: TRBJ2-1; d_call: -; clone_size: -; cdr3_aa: CASSGQDNNEQFF; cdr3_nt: TGTGCCAGCAGTGGACAGGACAACAATGAGCAGTTCTTC
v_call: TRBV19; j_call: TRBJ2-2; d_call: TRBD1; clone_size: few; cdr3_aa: CASMPRDRGNTGELFF; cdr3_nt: TGTGCCAGTATGCCCCGGGACAGGGGGAACACCGGGGAGCTGTTTTTT
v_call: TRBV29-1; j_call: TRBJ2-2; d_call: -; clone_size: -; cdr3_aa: CSVSRGKAGELFF; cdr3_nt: TGCAGCGTGAGTAGAGGAAAAGCCGGGGAGCTGTTTTTT
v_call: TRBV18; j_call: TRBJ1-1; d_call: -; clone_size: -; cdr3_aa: CASSPDSRVNTEAFF; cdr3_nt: TGTGCCAGCTCACCTGACAGCCGAGTGAACACTGAAGCTTTCTTT
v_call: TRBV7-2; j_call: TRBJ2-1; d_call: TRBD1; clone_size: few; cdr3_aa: CASSLAGFRGRPGYNEQFF; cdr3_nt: TGTGCCAGCAGCTTAGCTGGTTTCAGGGGGCGCCCCGGTTACAATGAGCAGTTCTTC
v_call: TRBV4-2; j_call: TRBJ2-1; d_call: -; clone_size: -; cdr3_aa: CASSQVIGKSAHEQFF; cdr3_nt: TGTGCCAGCAGCCAAGTGATCGGGAAGTCAGCACATGAGCAGTTCTTC
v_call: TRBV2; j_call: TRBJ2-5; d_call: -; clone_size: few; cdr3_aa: CASKGDGGETQYF; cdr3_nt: TGTGCCAGCAAGGGTGATGGAGGGGAGACCCAGTACTTC
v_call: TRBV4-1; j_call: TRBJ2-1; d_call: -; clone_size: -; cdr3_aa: CASSRDYNEQFF; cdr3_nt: TGCGCCAGCAGCCGAGACTACAATGAGCAGTTCTTC
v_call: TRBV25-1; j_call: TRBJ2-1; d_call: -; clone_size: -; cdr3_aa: CASSASFGAHYNEQFF; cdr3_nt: TGTGCCAGCAGCGCGAGTTTCGGGGCCCACTACAATGAGCAGTTCTTC
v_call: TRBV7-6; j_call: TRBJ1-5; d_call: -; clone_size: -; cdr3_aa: CASSISPDRLYPQHF; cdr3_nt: TGTGCCAGCAGCATAAGCCCAGACAGGCTTTACCCCCAGCATTTT
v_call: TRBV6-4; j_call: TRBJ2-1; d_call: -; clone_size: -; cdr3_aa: CASSPRTGNEQFF; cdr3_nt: TGTGCCAGCAGTCCCCGGACGGGAAATGAGCAGTTCTTC
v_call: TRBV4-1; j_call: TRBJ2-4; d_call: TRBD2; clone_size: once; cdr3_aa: CASSRGLAGGEPNQYF; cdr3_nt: TGCGCCAGCAGCCGTGGACTAGCGGGGGGCGAGCCCAATCAGTACTTC
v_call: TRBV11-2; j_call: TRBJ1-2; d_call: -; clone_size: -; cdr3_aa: CASSLGLANYGYTF; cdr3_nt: TGTGCCAGCAGCCTGGGCCTAGCTAACTATGGCTACACCTTC
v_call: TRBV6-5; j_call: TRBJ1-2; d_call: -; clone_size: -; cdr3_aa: CASSYITSNYGYTF; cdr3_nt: TGTGCCAGCAGTTATATTACTTCTAACTATGGCTACACCTTC
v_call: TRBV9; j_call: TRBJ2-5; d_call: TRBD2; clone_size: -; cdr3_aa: CASSVGGTSGGRETQYF; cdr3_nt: TGTGCCAGCAGCGTAGGAGGGACTAGCGGGGGTCGGGAGACCCAGTACTTC